This T cell receptor beta chain was captured in a study of OX40 agonist ivuxolimab in advanced cancers. Clones were sequenced by immunoSEQ multiplex PCR, and TCRdb holds only the in-frame ones, with some missing. This sample has about 60,000 clones; roughly 83% occur once, and the top ten carry less than 0.9%. Germline CDR1 reads SGHNT; CDR2 reads YYREEE (reference sequence). There are 15 residues in the CDR3. Trimming removed 4 bases at V and 9 bases at J, with 20 bases between. The specimen was CD4+ or CD8+ T cells sorted from blood, collected in a trial of the OX40 agonist ivuxolimab. This TCR derives from an adult with an advanced solid tumor such as melanoma, head and neck, liver or kidney cancer. The chain carries TRBV5-4 and TRBJ2-1, with D perhaps matching TRBD1 or TRBD2 (5 bases each). The CDR3 sequence: CASSLGERGWGEQFF. Written as DNA, the CDR3 is TGTGCCAGCAGCCTTGGGGAGAGGGGTTGGGGTGAGCAGTTCTTC.